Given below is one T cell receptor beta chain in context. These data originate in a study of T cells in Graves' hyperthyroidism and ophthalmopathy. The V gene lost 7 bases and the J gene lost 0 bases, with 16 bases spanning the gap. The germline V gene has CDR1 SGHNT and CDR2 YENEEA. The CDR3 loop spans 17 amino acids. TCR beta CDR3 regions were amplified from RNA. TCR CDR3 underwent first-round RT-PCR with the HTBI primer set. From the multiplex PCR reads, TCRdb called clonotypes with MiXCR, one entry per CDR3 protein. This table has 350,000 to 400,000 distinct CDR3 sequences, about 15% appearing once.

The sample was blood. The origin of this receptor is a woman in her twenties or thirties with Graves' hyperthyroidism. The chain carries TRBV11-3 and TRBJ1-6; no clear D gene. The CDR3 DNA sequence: TGTGCCAGCAACCTGGGGTCCGGGGACTCCTATAATTCACCCCTCCACTTT. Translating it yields CASNLGSGDSYNSPLHF.